This T cell receptor (beta chain) was recovered during a study of cytomegalovirus exposure and HLA in healthy donors. Overall study results and limits: A later analysis revealed that TCR association rates differed between HLA loci, peaking at DRB1 and bottoming out at HLA-C.

This PCR relied on a set of 60 Vbeta primers and 13 Jbeta primers. TCRdb keeps only in-frame clones here, not all; method: immunoSEQ multiplex PCR. The sample has approximately 160,000 clones, 65% to 85% seen once; the top ten hold roughly 4.5%. As regards this clone: Its specificity is not known.

V shed 9 bases and J 7 bases; nucleotides not matched to a gene: 11. The CDR3 length is 14 residues. CDR1 MNHEY and CDR2 SVGAGI come from the germline V gene. The TCR comes from a woman between 50 and 59 years old in good health and CMV-seropositive. The chain recombines TRBV6-5 with TRBJ2-5, with TRBD2 matching over 10 bases. The material sequenced was PBMCs. CDR3 residues: CASRKLAGVGTQYF. The DNA of the CDR3 is TGTGCCAGTAGGAAGCTAGCGGGAGTTGGGACCCAGTACTTC.